Listed below are T cell receptor beta chains from one sample, sequenced in a study of OX40 agonist ivuxolimab in advanced cancers. Measured with immunoSEQ multiplex PCR; TCRdb has only the in-frame clones, and not every one. The table has roughly 92,000 clones, approximately 89% seen once. The specimen comprised CD4+ or CD8+ T cells sorted from blood, sampled in a trial of the OX40 agonist ivuxolimab. The receptors were gathered from an adult with an advanced solid tumor such as melanoma, head and neck, liver or kidney cancer. Both conserved end residues are part of each CDR3. The D gene is left open where the match is weak. A row's size may be missing; if present it is once, few, many or a size class.

j_call d_call clone_size v_call cdr3_nt cdr3_aa
TRBJ2-7 - - TRBV7-2 TGTGCCAGCAGCCCGGAGGGGGCGGGAACCCCCCACGAGCAGTACTTC CASSPEGAGTPHEQYF
TRBJ2-1 - - TRBV12-5 TGTGCTAGTGGTTTGGGGGCCGGGAGTCTGGAGAATGAGCAGTTCTTC CASGLGAGSLENEQFF
TRBJ1-1 - once TRBV5-1 TGCGCCAGCAGCGGGGCTGGAATGGTGAACACTGAAGCTTTCTTT CASSGAGMVNTEAFF
TRBJ1-4 TRBD1 - TRBV11-3 TGTGCCAGCAGCTCTAGGACAGGGATTGATGAAAAACTGTTTTTT CASSSRTGIDEKLFF
TRBJ2-1 TRBD2 - TRBV2 TGTGCCAGCAGTGAGTTAGCGGGAGTTGATGAGCAGTTCTTC CASSELAGVDEQFF
TRBJ2-5 TRBD2 - TRBV4-2 TGTGCCAGCAGCCAAGATCTTTGGAGAGCTGTCCCGGGAGGGCAAGAGACCCAGTACTTC CASSQDLWRAVPGGQETQYF
TRBJ2-7 - - TRBV6-5 TGTGCCAGCAGTCGAACCGGGACTCCATACGAGCAGTACTTC CASSRTGTPYEQYF
TRBJ2-7 - - TRBV7-3 TGTGCCAGCAGCTTAGGTAATAGCGGTACCTACGAGCAGTACTTC CASSLGNSGTYEQYF
TRBJ2-1 - - TRBV9 TGTGCCAGCAGCGTCCTGGACAGTGCTAACAATGAGCAGTTCTTC CASSVLDSANNEQFF
TRBJ1-2 - few TRBV4-3 TGCGCCAGCAGCCCACCGGGACGGACCTTCTATGGCTACACCTTC CASSPPGRTFYGYTF
TRBJ1-4 - - TRBV10-3 TGTGCATCTAAGGCAGGCGGAGGGGAAAAACTGTTTTTT CASKAGGGEKLFF
TRBJ2-3 - - TRBV7-6 TGTGCCAGCAGCGCCCAAATTACCGGGACGGAAGGGAGCACAGATACGCAGTATTTT CASSAQITGTEGSTDTQYF
TRBJ1-5 TRBD1 - TRBV2 TGTGCCAGCACCGATAGGGGGGACAGGGGATCCCAGCCCCAGCATTTT CASTDRGDRGSQPQHF
TRBJ2-1 - - TRBV19 TGTGCCAGTAGTATTGAGGGAATGGGTTACAATGAGCAGTTCTTC CASSIEGMGYNEQFF
TRBJ1-2 - - TRBV4-1 TGCGCCAGCAGCCAACCCTTGATCGCCCACTATGGCTACACCTTC CASSQPLIAHYGYTF
TRBJ2-3 - - TRBV28 TGTGCCAGCAGTTTGACCGGGAGCGGAGATACGCAGTATTTT CASSLTGSGDTQYF
TRBJ1-6 TRBD1 - TRBV5-1 TGCGCCAGCAGCTTGGGGCAGGGGGCAAATTCACCCCTCCACTTT CASSLGQGANSPLHF
TRBJ2-3 TRBD2 - TRBV29-1 TGCAGCGCCCGCCGGTCTAGCGGGAGGGTAGATACGCAGTATTTT CSARRSSGRVDTQYF
TRBJ1-2 TRBD1 - TRBV4-1 TGCGCCAGCAGCCAAGCGGGACAGGAGAGCTATGGCTACACCTTC CASSQAGQESYGYTF
TRBJ2-2 - - TRBV7-7 TGTGCTAGCAGCTTTTTGGGTGACACCGGGGAGCTGTTTTTT CASSFLGDTGELFF
TRBJ2-1 - - TRBV12-2 TGTGCAAGTCGCTTAGGACTAGCGGGTCCCCCCTCCTACAATGAGCAGTTCTTC CASRLGLAGPPSYNEQFF
TRBJ1-2 - - TRBV7-2 TGTGCCAGCAGCCCTTCCGGAGAGAGCGGCTACACCTTC CASSPSGESGYTF
TRBJ2-7 - - TRBV18 TGTGCCAGCTCACCACCGGAGGGCACAAACGAGCAGTACTTC CASSPPEGTNEQYF